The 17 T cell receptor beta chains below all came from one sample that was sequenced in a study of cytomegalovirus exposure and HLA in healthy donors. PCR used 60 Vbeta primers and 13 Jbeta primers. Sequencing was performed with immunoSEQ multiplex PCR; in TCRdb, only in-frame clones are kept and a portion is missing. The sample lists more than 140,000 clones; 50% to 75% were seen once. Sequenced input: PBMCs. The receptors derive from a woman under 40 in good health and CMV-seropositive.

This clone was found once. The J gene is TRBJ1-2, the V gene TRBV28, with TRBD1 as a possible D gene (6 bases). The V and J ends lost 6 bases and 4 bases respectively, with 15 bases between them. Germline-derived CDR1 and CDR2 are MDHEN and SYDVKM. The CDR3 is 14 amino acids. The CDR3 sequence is CASRPQTGLYGYTF. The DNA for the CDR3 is TGTGCCAGCAGGCCCCAGACAGGTCTCTATGGCTACACCTTC.

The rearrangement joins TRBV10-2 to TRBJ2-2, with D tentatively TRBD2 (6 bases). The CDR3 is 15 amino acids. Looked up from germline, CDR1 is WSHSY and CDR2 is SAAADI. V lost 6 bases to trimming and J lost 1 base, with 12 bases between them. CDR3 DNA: TGCGCCAGCAGCAATAGCGGATTGAACACCGGGGAGCTGTTTTTT. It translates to CASSNSGLNTGELFF.

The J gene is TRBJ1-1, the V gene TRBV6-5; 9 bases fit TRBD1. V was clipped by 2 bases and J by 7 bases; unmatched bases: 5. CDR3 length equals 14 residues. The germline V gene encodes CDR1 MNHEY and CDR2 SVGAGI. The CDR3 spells CASSYLQGAGEAFF. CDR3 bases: TGTGCCAGCAGTTACCTACAGGGGGCGGGTGAAGCTTTCTTT.

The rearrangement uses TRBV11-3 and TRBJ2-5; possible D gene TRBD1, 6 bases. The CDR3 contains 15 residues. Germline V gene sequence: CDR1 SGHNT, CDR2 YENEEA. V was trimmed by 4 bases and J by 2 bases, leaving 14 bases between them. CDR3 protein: CASSSGGQIQETQYF. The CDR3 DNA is TGTGCCAGCAGCTCAGGTGGACAGATTCAAGAGACCCAGTACTTC.

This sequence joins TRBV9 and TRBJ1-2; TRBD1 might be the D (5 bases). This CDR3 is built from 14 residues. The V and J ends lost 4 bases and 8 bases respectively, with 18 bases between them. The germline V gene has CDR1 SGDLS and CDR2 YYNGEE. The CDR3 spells CASSSQGGTMGYTF. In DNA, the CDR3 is TGTGCCAGCAGCTCCCAGGGCGGGACTATGGGCTACACCTTC. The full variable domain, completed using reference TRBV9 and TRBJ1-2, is DSGVTQTPKHLITATGQRVTLRCSPRSGDLSVYWYQQSLDQGLQFLIQYYNGEERAKGNILERFSAQQFPDLHSELNLSSLELGDSALYFCASSSQGGTMGYTFGSGTRLTVV.

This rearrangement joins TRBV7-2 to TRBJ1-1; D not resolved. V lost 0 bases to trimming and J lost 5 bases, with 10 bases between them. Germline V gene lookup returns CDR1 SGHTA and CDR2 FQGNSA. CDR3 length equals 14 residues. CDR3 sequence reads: CASSLALGGTEAFF. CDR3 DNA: TGTGCCAGCAGCTTAGCTCTCGGAGGGACTGAAGCTTTCTTT.

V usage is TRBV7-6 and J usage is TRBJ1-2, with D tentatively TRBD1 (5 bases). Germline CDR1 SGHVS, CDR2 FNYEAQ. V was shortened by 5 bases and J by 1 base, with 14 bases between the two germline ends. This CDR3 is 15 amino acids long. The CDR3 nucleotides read TGTGCCAGCAGCCCCATGGCGGGGGGTAACTATGGCTACACCTTC. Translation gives CASSPMAGGNYGYTF.

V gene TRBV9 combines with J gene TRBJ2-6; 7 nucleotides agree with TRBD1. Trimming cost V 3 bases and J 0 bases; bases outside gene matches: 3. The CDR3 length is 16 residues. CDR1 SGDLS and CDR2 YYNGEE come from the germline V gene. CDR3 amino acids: CASSGQGSSGANVLTF. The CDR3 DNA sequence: TGTGCCAGCAGCGGACAGGGCTCCTCTGGGGCCAACGTCCTGACTTTC.

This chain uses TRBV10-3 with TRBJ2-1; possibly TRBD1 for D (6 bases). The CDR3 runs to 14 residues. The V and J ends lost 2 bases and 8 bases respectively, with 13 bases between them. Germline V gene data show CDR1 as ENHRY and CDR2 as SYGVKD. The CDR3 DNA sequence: TGTGCCATCAGTGAGACGCCCAACAGGGATGAGCAGTTCTTC. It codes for CAISETPNRDEQFF.

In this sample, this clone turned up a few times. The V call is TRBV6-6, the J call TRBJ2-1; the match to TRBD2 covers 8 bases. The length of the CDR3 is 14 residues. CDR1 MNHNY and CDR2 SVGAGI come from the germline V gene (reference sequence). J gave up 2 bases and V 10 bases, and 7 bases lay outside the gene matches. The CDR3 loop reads CATMRGVPYNEQFF. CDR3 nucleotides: TGTGCCACCATGCGGGGGGTTCCCTACAATGAGCAGTTCTTC.

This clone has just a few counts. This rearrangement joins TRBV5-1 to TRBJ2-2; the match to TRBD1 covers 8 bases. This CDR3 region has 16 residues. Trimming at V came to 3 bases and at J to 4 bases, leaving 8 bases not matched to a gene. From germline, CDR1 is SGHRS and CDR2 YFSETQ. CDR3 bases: TGCGCCAGCAGCTCTAGGACAGGGTCTAGCACCGGGGAGCTGTTTTTT. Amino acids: CASSSRTGSSTGELFF. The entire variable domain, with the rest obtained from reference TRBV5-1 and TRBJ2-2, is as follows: KAGVTQTPRYLIKTRGQQVTLSCSPISGHRSVSWYQQTPGQGLQFLFEYFSETQRNKGNFPGRFSGRQFSNSRSEMNVSTLELGDSALYLCASSSRTGSSTGELFFGEGSRLTVL.

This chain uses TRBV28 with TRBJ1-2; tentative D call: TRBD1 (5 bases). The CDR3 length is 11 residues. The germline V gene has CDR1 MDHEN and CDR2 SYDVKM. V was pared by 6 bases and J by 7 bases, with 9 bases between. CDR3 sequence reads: CASRIRGGYTF. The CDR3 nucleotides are TGTGCCAGCAGAATAAGGGGTGGCTACACCTTC.

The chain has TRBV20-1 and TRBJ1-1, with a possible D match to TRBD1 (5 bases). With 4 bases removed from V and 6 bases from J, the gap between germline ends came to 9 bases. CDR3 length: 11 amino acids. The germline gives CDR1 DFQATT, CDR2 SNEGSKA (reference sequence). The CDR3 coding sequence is TGCAGTGCTAAGGGGACTGCTGAAGCTTTCTTT. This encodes CSAKGTAEAFF.

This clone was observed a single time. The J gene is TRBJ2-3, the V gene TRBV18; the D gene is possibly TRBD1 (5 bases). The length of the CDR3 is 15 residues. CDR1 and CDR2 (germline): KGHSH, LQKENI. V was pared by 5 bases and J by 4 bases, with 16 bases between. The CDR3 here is CASSADSSGADTQYF. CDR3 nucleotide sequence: TGTGCCAGCTCAGCAGACAGCTCTGGCGCAGATACGCAGTATTTT.

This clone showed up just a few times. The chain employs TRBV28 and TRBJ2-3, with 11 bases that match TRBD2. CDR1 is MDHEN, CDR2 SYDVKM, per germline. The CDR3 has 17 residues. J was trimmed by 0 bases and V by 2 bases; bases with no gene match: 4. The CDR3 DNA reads TGTGCCAGCAGTTTAGGGACTAGCGGTCTTAGCACAGATACGCAGTATTTT. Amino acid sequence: CASSLGTSGLSTDTQYF.

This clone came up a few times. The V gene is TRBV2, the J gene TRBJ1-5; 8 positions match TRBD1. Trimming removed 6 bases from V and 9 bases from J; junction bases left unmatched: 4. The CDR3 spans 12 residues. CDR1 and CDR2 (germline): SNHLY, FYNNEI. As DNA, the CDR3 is TGTGCCAGCAGGGACAGGGTGAGGCCCCAGCATTTT. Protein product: CASRDRVRPQHF.

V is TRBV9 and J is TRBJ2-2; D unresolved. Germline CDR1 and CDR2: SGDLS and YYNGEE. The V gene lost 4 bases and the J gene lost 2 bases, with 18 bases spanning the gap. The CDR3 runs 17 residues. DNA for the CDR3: TGTGCCAGCAGCACAACCCCCCACCCTTCTAACACCGGGGAGCTGTTTTTT. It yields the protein CASSTTPHPSNTGELFF.